The clone carrying this T cell receptor beta chain was seen ten or more times. This record comes from a study of T cells after yellow fever vaccination. The CDR3 has 12 amino acids. Per the germline V gene, CDR1 is SEHNR and CDR2 is FQNEAQ (reference sequence). TCRdb itself ran the 5' RACE reads through MiXCR, one entry per CDR3 protein. The profile covers about 340,000 distinct CDR3 sequences, with almost 4% appearing a single time and approximately 24% taken by the ten largest. The receptor was derived from a man aged 18 to 29 who received the YFV17D yellow fever vaccine. The chain uses TRBV7-9 and TRBJ2-3; D is possibly TRBD2 (6 bases). The closer fit of TRBJ2-5 to the DNA end suggests the J call may be wrong. The sample in question was PBMCs, obtained 5 days after the yellow fever booster vaccination. CDR3 coding DNA: TGTGCCAGCAGCTTCGGGGGAGGGACCCAGTACTTC. It is translated as CASSFGGGTQYF.